The clone carrying this T cell receptor (beta chain) was observed a few times. Arm-PCR of CDR3 regions and iRepertoire HTBI primers were used to build TCR beta libraries. TCRdb analysed the multiplex PCR reads with MiXCR anew, one entry per CDR3 protein. The repertoire consists of around 480,000 distinct CDR3 sequences, with approximately 16% occurring once and the leading ten covering more than 20%. The data belong to a study of regulatory T cells in long-lasting Graves disease. Time point indicated: newly diagnosed GD, antithyroid drugs for less than 3 months. The authors made the TCR library using RNA they extracted from PBMCs. This CDR3 has 14 amino acids. From germline, CDR1 is SGHTS and CDR2 YDEGEE. V was trimmed by 3 bases and J by 6 bases, leaving 16 bases between them. This sample also belongs to another study, concerning T cells in Graves' hyperthyroidism and ophthalmopathy.

J is TRBJ2-7 and V is TRBV5-8; D is possibly TRBD2 (5 bases). This clonotype was sampled from a woman aged 35-65 years with Graves disease. The source was peripheral blood mononuclear cells (PBMCs), collected at new diagnosis, from a patient treated with antithyroid drugs. CDR3 nucleotide sequence: TGTGCCAGCAGCTGGGAGAGGGTCGGCGCCGAGCAGTACTTC. It encodes CASSWERVGAEQYF.